One and the same sample provided the 2 T cell receptor beta chains below, sequenced in a study of Graves' ophthalmopathy and Graves' hyperthyroidism. RNA transcripts were the template, and TCR beta CDR3 regions were amplified from them. The workflow started with a first-round RT-PCR run with HTBI primers and then moved on to a second-round multiplex PCR. Each CDR3 protein is one row after TCRdb ran MiXCR on the multiplex PCR reads. The sample carries around 600,000 distinct CDR3 sequences, roughly 41% recorded once. The sample consisted of peripheral blood. These receptors were taken from an adult man with Graves' ophthalmopathy.

V is TRBV10-3 and J is TRBJ1-1, with a tentative D call TRBD1 (6 bases). Trimming removed 7 bases from V and 2 bases from J, with 14 bases in between. This CDR3 is built from 14 residues. CDR1 and CDR2 (germline): ENHRY, SYGVKD. The CDR3 bases are TGTGCCATCACCGGGGGCTCTGGAAACACTGAAGCTTTCTTT. It translates to CAITGGSGNTEAFF.

In its sample, this clonotype was seen many times. This chain connects TRBV2 to TRBJ2-7, with no clear D. This CDR3 is built from 12 residues. The ends were cut back, 5 bases at V and 3 bases at J, with 8 bases in the middle. Per germline, CDR1 SNHLY and CDR2 FYNNEI. DNA of the CDR3: TGTGCCAGCAGTTACGGAGTCTACGAGCAGTACTTC. It is translated as CASSYGVYEQYF. The full variable domain, in which reference TRBV2 and TRBJ2-7 provide the parts outside the CDR3, is EPEVTQTPSHQVTQMGQEVILRCVPISNHLYFYWYRQILGQKVEFLVSFYNNEISEKSEIFDDQFSVERPDGSNFTLKIRSTKLEDSAMYFCASSYGVYEQYFGPGTRLTVT.